Below are 8 T cell receptor beta chains sequenced from a single sample in a study of shared clonotypes between healthy human individuals. Clones were read by immunoSEQ multiplex PCR, and TCRdb kept only the in-frame ones, dropping some. The sample gives about 700,000 clones, 92% of which show up once; about a quarter is in the top ten. Positive CCR7 selection of CD45RO-negative cells yielded the naive CD8 cells, and terminally differentiated effector memory CD45RA+ cells were excluded. Sample: naive CD8+ T cells sorted from blood. These TCRs come from a man in his thirties or forties in good health.

J is TRBJ2-1 and V is TRBV27; 7 bases match TRBD2. This CDR3 has 15 residues. Germline CDR1 and CDR2: MNHEY and SMNVEV (reference sequence). V was pared by 7 bases and J by 8 bases, with 14 bases of the junction left unmatched. CDR3: CASTSSGLGGDEQFF. CDR3 DNA: TGTGCCAGCACTTCCTCCGGACTAGGTGGCGATGAGCAGTTCTTC.

This chain connects TRBV11-2 to TRBJ2-1; TRBD1 matches at 9 bases. This CDR3 region has 13 residues. CDR1 is SGHAT, CDR2 FQNNGV, per germline. Trimming removed 5 bases from V and 9 bases from J; junction bases left unmatched: 5. CDR3 in amino acids: CASSRTGEVEQFF. The CDR3 region has the DNA TGTGCCAGCAGCAGGACAGGGGAGGTTGAGCAGTTCTTC.

J is TRBJ2-1 and V is TRBV5-1; no clear D. The V end lost 6 bases, the J end lost 8 bases, and 15 bases lay between the germline ends. This CDR3 comprises 13 residues. The germline CDR1 and CDR2 sequences are SGHRS and YFSETQ. The CDR3 DNA follows: TGCGCCAGCACCTCCCTATTACGGGATGAGCAGTTCTTC. This codes for CASTSLLRDEQFF.

The chain combines TRBV7-9 with TRBJ2-1; TRBD2 agrees at 11 bases. Unmatched junction bases numbered 7, after V lost 5 bases and J lost 7 bases. The CDR3 has 15 amino acids. Germline CDR1 reads SEHNR; CDR2 reads FQNEAQ (reference sequence). The CDR3 DNA follows: TGTGCCAGCAGCCCACTAGCGGGAGTCGGGAATGAGCAGTTCTTC. Amino acids: CASSPLAGVGNEQFF.

This chain uses TRBV29-1 with TRBJ2-7, with D unresolved. This CDR3 spans 10 amino acids. Germline loops: CDR1 SQVTM, CDR2 ANQGSEA. V was trimmed by 3 bases and J by 6 bases, leaving 6 bases between them. CDR3 nucleotide sequence: TGCAGCGTTGAGTGGGGCGAGCAGTACTTC. It codes for CSVEWGEQYF.

Comment on this clone: The sample carries other DNA sequences with the same CDR3. This chain links TRBV27 with TRBJ2-1; TRBD2 agrees at 8 bases. CDR1 is MNHEY, CDR2 SMNVEV, per germline (reference sequence). V dropped 5 bases and J dropped 3; count of bases not matched to a gene: 6. CDR3 size: 15 residues. As DNA, the CDR3 is TGTGCCAGCAGTCTTAGTAGCGGGAACTACAATGAGCAGTTCTTC. Amino acids: CASSLSSGNYNEQFF.

V and J are TRBV13 and TRBJ2-5; D unresolved. CDR1 and CDR2 (germline): PRHDT, FYEKMQ (reference sequence). This CDR3 is built from 14 residues. V lost 0 bases and J 7 bases, leaving 12 bases between the germline ends. The CDR3 bases are TGTGCCAGCAGCTTAGGAACGCCGGAAGGGACCCAGTACTTC. It yields the protein CASSLGTPEGTQYF.

The chain uses TRBV5-1 and TRBJ2-1, with 7 bases that match TRBD1. Germline-derived CDR1 and CDR2 are SGHRS and YFSETQ. The CDR3 has 16 amino acids. With V trimmed by 7 bases and J by 0 bases, 10 bases remained unmatched. The CDR3 reads CASSQGLGSSYNEQFF. CDR3 nucleotides: TGCGCCAGCTCACAGGGGCTAGGGAGCTCCTACAATGAGCAGTTCTTC.